These 28 T cell receptor beta chains share one sample of origin, sequenced in a study of OX40 agonist ivuxolimab in advanced cancers. Assay: immunoSEQ multiplex PCR; the TCRdb copy retains only in-frame clones and omits some. The table shows some 64,000 clones, with 88% occurring only once. The input for sequencing was CD4+ or CD8+ T cells sorted from blood, taken in a trial of the OX40 agonist ivuxolimab. Receptors originate from an adult with an advanced solid tumor such as melanoma, head and neck, liver or kidney cancer.

This clone has a single count. The J gene is TRBJ2-7, the V gene TRBV10-3, with D possibly being TRBD1 or TRBD2 (5 bases each). The CDR3 length is 17 residues. CDR1 is ENHRY, CDR2 SYGVKD, per germline. The ends were cut back, 0 bases at V and 2 bases at J, with 17 bases in the middle. CDR3 in amino acids: CAISESAPGTVAYEQYF. Written as DNA, the CDR3 is TGTGCCATCAGTGAGTCGGCACCCGGGACGGTTGCCTACGAGCAGTACTTC.

This clone was found once. The chain links TRBV5-5 to TRBJ1-4, with 7 bases that match TRBD1. V shed 6 bases and J 3 bases; nucleotides not matched to a gene: 8. The CDR3 is made up of 15 amino acids. The germline V gene has CDR1 SGHKS and CDR2 YYEKEE (reference sequence). The CDR3 DNA sequence: TGTGCCAGCACCCCTCCGGGACAGCCTAATGAAAAACTGTTTTTT. It yields the protein CASTPPGQPNEKLFF.

This chain uses TRBV5-1 with TRBJ1-4; maybe TRBD1 (5 bases). The CDR3 is 14 residues long. V lost 0 bases and J lost 8, with 11 bases in between. Looked up from germline, CDR1 is SGHRS and CDR2 is YFSETQ. Here the CDR3 DNA reads TGCGCCAGCAGCTTGGGGAGGGGAGCGGAAAAACTGTTTTTT. Encoded protein: CASSLGRGAEKLFF.

This clone showed up just a few times. The chain links TRBV5-1 to TRBJ1-2, with 7 bases aligning to TRBD1. Germline CDR1 SGHRS, CDR2 YFSETQ. V lost 0 bases, J lost 2 bases, and 4 bases stayed unmatched. The CDR3 has 15 amino acids. The CDR3 spells CASSLVQGVNYGYTF. CDR3 nucleotide sequence: TGCGCCAGCAGCTTGGTTCAGGGGGTAAACTATGGCTACACCTTC.

The rearrangement uses TRBV2 and TRBJ2-2; perhaps D is TRBD1 or TRBD2 (5 bases each). The germline V gene has CDR1 SNHLY and CDR2 FYNNEI. CDR3 length: 15 amino acids. The V and J ends lost 2 bases and 4 bases respectively, with 11 bases between them. The CDR3 region has the DNA TGTGCCAGCAGTGAAACGGCAGGGAGCACCGGGGAGCTGTTTTTT. Its translation: CASSETAGSTGELFF. Filled out from reference TRBV2 and TRBJ2-2, the complete variable domain reads EPEVTQTPSHQVTQMGQEVILRCVPISNHLYFYWYRQILGQKVEFLVSFYNNEISEKSEIFDDQFSVERPDGSNFTLKIRSTKLEDSAMYFCASSETAGSTGELFFGEGSRLTVL.

The CDR3 DNA reads TGTGCCAGCAGCCCAAGCGTCGACAGGGGCCGTTCACCCCTCCACTTT. Its translation: CASSPSVDRGRSPLHF. V gene TRBV27 combines with J gene TRBJ1-6; TRBD1 matches at 8 bases. The CDR3 has 16 amino acids. Germline V gene sequence: CDR1 MNHEY, CDR2 SMNVEV (reference sequence). V lost 6 bases and J lost 9; bases outside the gene matches: 13.

V usage is TRBV18 and J usage is TRBJ2-3, with 8 positions matching TRBD2. The trim removed 4 bases at V and 5 bases at J, leaving 5 bases unmatched. This CDR3 has 14 residues. Per germline, CDR1 KGHSH and CDR2 LQKENI. The CDR3 loop is CASSRAGVRDTQYF. The CDR3 DNA follows: TGTGCCAGCTCACGAGCGGGAGTTAGAGATACGCAGTATTTT.

J is TRBJ1-4 and V is TRBV6-5; no firm D call. V shed 6 bases and J shed 6 bases, with 14 bases lying between them. The CDR3 contains 14 residues. Germline lookup yields CDR1 MNHEY and CDR2 SVGAGI. The CDR3 nucleotides are TGTGCCAGCAGGTTCGGGCATCAAGATGAAAAACTGTTTTTT. Its translation: CASRFGHQDEKLFF.

J is TRBJ1-1 and V is TRBV19; D is uncertain. Between the trimmed V and J ends, which lost 9 bases and 1 base, there was a span of 12 bases. CDR1 and CDR2 from the germline V gene are LNHDA and SQIVND (reference sequence). This CDR3 is built from 13 residues. The CDR3 bases are TGTGCCAGCAGTCCGGCGGAGAACACTGAAGCTTTCTTT. Protein product: CASSPAENTEAFF. Variable domain in full (rest from reference TRBV19 and TRBJ1-1): DGGITQSPKYLFRKEGQNVTLSCEQNLNHDAMYWYRQDPGQGLRLIYYSQIVNDFQKGDIAEGYSVSREKKESFPLTVTSAQKNPTAFYLCASSPAENTEAFFGQGTRLTVV.

This sequence joins TRBV27 and TRBJ2-7; weak D call: TRBD2 (6 bases). This CDR3 spans 12 amino acids. Per germline, CDR1 MNHEY and CDR2 SMNVEV (reference sequence). With 3 bases removed from V and 4 bases from J, the gap between germline ends came to 7 bases. CDR3 sequence: CASSFAGYEQYF. CDR3 in DNA: TGTGCCAGCAGTTTCGCGGGGTACGAGCAGTACTTC.

The CDR3 sequence is CASREQGKTGELFF. The CDR3 DNA reads TGTGCCAGCCGGGAACAGGGCAAAACCGGGGAGCTGTTTTTT. This chain links TRBV7-3 with TRBJ2-2; D possibly corresponds to TRBD1 (6 bases). V lost 8 bases and J 5 bases, leaving 15 bases between the germline ends. From germline, CDR1 is SGHTA and CDR2 FQGTGA. The CDR3 has 14 residues.

This rearrangement joins TRBV11-2 to TRBJ2-7; TRBD1 is a possible D gene (6 bases). This CDR3 has 13 amino acids. Germline V CDR1 and CDR2: SGHAT, FQNNGV. V dropped 1 base and J dropped 12 bases, with 16 bases sitting between them. The CDR3 bases are TGTGCCAGCAGCTTAGGGCCGGACAGTTCTCGGTACTTC. As protein: CASSLGPDSSRYF.

This clone turned up a few times. The V and J genes are TRBV5-1 and TRBJ2-7; 11 nucleotides align to TRBD2. Germline V lookup: CDR1 SGHRS, CDR2 YFSETQ. This CDR3 spans 15 amino acids. Losses at the gene ends were 1 base for V and 6 bases for J; bases not matched to a gene: 6. The CDR3 spells CASSLSVAGGSEQYF. CDR3 sequence (DNA): TGCGCCAGCAGCTTGAGTGTAGCGGGAGGGTCCGAGCAGTACTTC.

The chain is built from TRBV28 and TRBJ2-7; D ambiguous. V was shortened by 4 bases and J by 3 bases, with 7 bases between the two germline ends. The CDR3 spans 12 residues. Germline V CDR1 and CDR2: MDHEN, SYDVKM. Here the CDR3 DNA reads TGTGCCAGCAGTTCTCTAGGCTACGAGCAGTACTTC. This encodes CASSSLGYEQYF.

The J gene is TRBJ2-4, the V gene TRBV19, with D perhaps matching TRBD1 (6 bases). The germline V gene has CDR1 LNHDA and CDR2 SQIVND (reference sequence). V lost 8 bases and J 0 bases, leaving 11 bases between the germline ends. The length of the CDR3 is 14 residues. CDR3 coding DNA: TGTGCCAGTCGACAGGAAGAAGCCAAAAACATTCAGTACTTC. This encodes CASRQEEAKNIQYF.

This chain joins TRBV2 and TRBJ2-1, with D possibly TRBD2 on 5 matching bases. With 7 bases removed from V and 5 bases from J, the gap between germline ends came to 12 bases. The CDR3 spans 13 residues. CDR1 and CDR2 (germline): SNHLY, FYNNEI. The CDR3 bases are TGTGCCAGCAAGAGCAGCGGCCACAATGAGCAGTTCTTC. It codes for CASKSSGHNEQFF.

This clone was counted once. The J gene is TRBJ2-1, the V gene TRBV9, with TRBD2 matching 7 bases. Germline V gene lookup returns CDR1 SGDLS and CDR2 YYNGEE. Trimming removed 4 bases from V and 12 bases from J; junction bases left unmatched: 10. CDR3 length equals 13 residues. The CDR3 nucleotides read TGTGCCAGCAGCAGAGAACTAGCGTCGCGGCAGTTCTTC. Translation gives CASSRELASRQFF.

V gene TRBV7-3 combines with J gene TRBJ2-6; D is perhaps TRBD1 (6 bases). Germline V lookup: CDR1 SGHTA, CDR2 FQGTGA. The ends were cut back, 6 bases at V and 2 bases at J, with 11 bases in the middle. The CDR3 runs to 15 residues. The CDR3 reads CASSPQGTGANVLTF. In nucleotides, the CDR3 is TGTGCCAGCAGTCCACAGGGAACTGGGGCCAACGTCCTGACTTTC.

The V call is TRBV28, the J call TRBJ2-2, with D perhaps TRBD1 (5 bases). Germline CDR1 reads MDHEN; CDR2 reads SYDVKM. V was shortened by 4 bases and J by 4 bases, with 13 bases between the two germline ends. The CDR3 contains 15 residues. CDR3 in amino acids: CASSSPQGSTGELFF. The CDR3 nucleotides are TGTGCCAGCAGTTCCCCCCAGGGAAGCACCGGGGAGCTGTTTTTT.

The table lists this clone with a few counts. The chain recombines TRBV2 with TRBJ1-5, with TRBD1 as a possible D gene (5 bases). The CDR3 runs to 13 residues. V lost 5 bases to trimming and J lost 4 bases, with 9 bases between them. Germline V gene sequence: CDR1 SNHLY, CDR2 FYNNEI. DNA for the CDR3: TGTGCCAGCAGTTTACGACAGAATCAGCCCCAGCATTTT. Translation: CASSLRQNQPQHF.

The chain recombines TRBV11-2 with TRBJ2-1; D uncertain. Germline assignment: CDR1 SGHAT and CDR2 FQNNGV. V was pared by 7 bases and J by 5 bases, with 15 bases between. The CDR3 length is 14 residues. The CDR3: CASTPRTGDNEQFF. The CDR3 DNA follows: TGTGCCAGCACCCCGCGGACCGGAGACAATGAGCAGTTCTTC.

In nucleotides, the CDR3 is TGTGCCAGCACACGACCGCGGGGGGGGGAGCAGTACTTC. As protein: CASTRPRGGEQYF. V and J are TRBV28 and TRBJ2-7; 9 bases are shared with TRBD2. Trimming at V came to 7 bases and at J to 7 bases, leaving 8 bases not matched to a gene. Germline V gene lookup returns CDR1 MDHEN and CDR2 SYDVKM. CDR3 length equals 13 residues.

The V and J genes are TRBV5-6 and TRBJ2-7; 8 nucleotides agree with TRBD1. This CDR3 is 16 amino acids long. V was pared by 0 bases and J by 6 bases, with 11 bases of the junction left unmatched. Per germline, CDR1 SGHDT and CDR2 YYEEEE. For the CDR3, the DNA is TGTGCCAGCAGCTTGGAAGTTGGGACAGGTACTTCCGAGCAGTACTTC. Its protein product is CASSLEVGTGTSEQYF.

The gene calls are TRBV5-4 and TRBJ2-5, with D unclear. The CDR3 is made up of 16 amino acids. The ends were cut back, 4 bases at V and 5 bases at J, with 21 bases in the middle. The V gene's germline CDR1 is SGHNT and CDR2 YYREEE (reference sequence). DNA for the CDR3: TGTGCCAGCAGCCGGGCCCCAGGAAGCGAAACGGAGACCCAGTACTTC. Residues: CASSRAPGSETETQYF.

The chain carries TRBV5-6 and TRBJ2-3, with D unresolved. Trimming removed 0 bases at V and 6 bases at J, with 11 bases between. The CDR3 runs 14 residues. The germline gives CDR1 SGHDT, CDR2 YYEEEE. CDR3 in DNA: TGTGCCAGCAGCTTGGACAGCCCGGGCGATACGCAGTATTTT. This gives the protein CASSLDSPGDTQYF.

The J gene is TRBJ1-2, the V gene TRBV5-1, with TRBD1 matching over 7 bases. After removal of 3 bases from V and 4 bases from J, the junction contained 9 bases not matched to a gene. Per germline, CDR1 SGHRS and CDR2 YFSETQ. The CDR3 contains 15 residues. The CDR3 loop reads CASSSKPQGSYGYTF. In DNA form, the CDR3 reads TGCGCCAGCAGCTCGAAACCACAGGGGAGCTATGGCTACACCTTC. The full variable domain, completed using reference TRBV5-1 and TRBJ1-2, is KAGVTQTPRYLIKTRGQQVTLSCSPISGHRSVSWYQQTPGQGLQFLFEYFSETQRNKGNFPGRFSGRQFSNSRSEMNVSTLELGDSALYLCASSSKPQGSYGYTFGSGTRLTVV.

The chain couples TRBV10-1 to TRBJ2-3; no clear D gene. The V gene lost 11 bases and the J gene lost 5 bases, with 14 bases spanning the gap. The length of the CDR3 is 12 residues. Germline V CDR1 and CDR2: WNHNN, SYGVQD (reference sequence). CDR3 in amino acids: CAGHLPQDTQYF. CDR3 coding DNA: TGCGCCGGCCACTTACCCCAAGATACGCAGTATTTT.

This chain links TRBV6-5 with TRBJ1-2; D is ambiguous. The germline CDR1 and CDR2 sequences are MNHEY and SVGAGI. The CDR3 is made up of 14 amino acids. The V end was cut by 0 bases, the J end by 2 bases, with 7 bases between. The CDR3 here is CASSYSEGNYGYTF. CDR3 sequence (DNA): TGTGCCAGCAGTTACTCTGAGGGAAACTATGGCTACACCTTC.